These T cell receptor beta chains were read from a single sample in a study of T cell responses to AZD1222 COVID-19 vaccine. The data were produced by immunoSEQ multiplex PCR, yet TCRdb's version contains in-frame clones alone and is incomplete. The sample includes over 90,000 clones, approximately 90% of them seen just once. Sequencing was performed on peripheral blood, taken 28 days after the second AZD1222 dose. The origin of the receptors is an adult who received the AZD1222 COVID-19 vaccine. CDR3s include the opening cysteine and the closing phenylalanine or tryptophan. A D gene is named only where the DNA matches it firmly. Clone size, where shown, is once, few, many, or a class for clones that have expanded.

d_call,v_call,j_call,clone_size,cdr3_nt,cdr3_aa
.,TRBV7-3,TRBJ2-1,.,TGTGCCAGCAGCTTAAAGGGGGGGACAAGGAATGAGCAGTTCTTC,CASSLKGGTRNEQFF
.,TRBV6-1,TRBJ2-1,.,TGTGCCAGCAGTGAAGCTCCAGGGGCTCTGAGGAATGAGCAGTTCTTC,CASSEAPGALRNEQFF
.,TRBV7-2,TRBJ2-5,once,TGTGCCAGCAGCCCCTACGGGGGTGGAGAGACCCAGTACTTC,CASSPYGGGETQYF
.,TRBV7-2,TRBJ1-2,.,TGTGCCAGCAACCGGGGCCTTTATGGCTACACCTTC,CASNRGLYGYTF
.,TRBV6-5,TRBJ2-7,.,TGTGCCAGCAGTTACTCGGCGGGATCCCACGAGCAGTACTTC,CASSYSAGSHEQYF
.,TRBV6-5,TRBJ1-1,.,TGTGCCAGCAGTTACCCGGCGAGGGGAGCGGGGACTGAAGCTTTCTTT,CASSYPARGAGTEAFF
TRBD1,TRBV5-1,TRBJ1-2,once,TGCGCCAGCAGCTTGGCCTACGGACAGGGAGACGGCTACACCTTC,CASSLAYGQGDGYTF
.,TRBV30,TRBJ1-1,.,TGTGCCTGGAGTCCTCAGAACACTGAAGCTTTCTTT,CAWSPQNTEAFF
.,TRBV30,TRBJ1-1,.,TGTGCCTGGCAGGGCCTAGGGGACACTGAAGCTTTCTTT,CAWQGLGDTEAFF
.,TRBV12-3/TRBV12-4,TRBJ1-2,.,TGTGCCAGCAGTTTAGGCGGAGGACGTGGCTACACCTTC,CASSLGGGRGYTF
.,TRBV7-2,TRBJ1-3,.,TGTGCCAGCAGCTTTGTCCCAGGCGGGGGTGGAAACACCATATATTTT,CASSFVPGGGGNTIYF
TRBD1,TRBV30,TRBJ1-2,.,TGTGCCTGGAGGCGATTACCAGGACAGGGTTTTTATGGCTACACCTTC,CAWRRLPGQGFYGYTF
.,TRBV7-9,TRBJ1-1,.,TGTGCCAGCAGGTCCCCAAACGGGGGCCAGAACACTGAAGCTTTCTTT,CASRSPNGGQNTEAFF
.,TRBV6-6,TRBJ2-2,.,TGTGCCAGCAGTTACTCCGGGCCCACCGGGGAGCTGTTTTTT,CASSYSGPTGELFF
.,TRBV2,TRBJ2-3,.,TGTGCCAGCACCGAAAGGGCCTCCCTTGGAGCAGATACGCAGTATTTT,CASTERASLGADTQYF
.,TRBV28,TRBJ2-1,.,TGTGCCAGCAGCGAGCAGGGGGGGTACAATGAGCAGTTCTTC,CASSEQGGYNEQFF
.,TRBV10-3,TRBJ2-3,.,TGTGCCATCAGTGAGTCTACACAGAGCACAGATACGCAGTATTTT,CAISESTQSTDTQYF